Shown below are 2 T cell receptor beta chains from a single sample sequenced in a study of T cell clusters in autoimmune cytopenias. Approximately 36,000 genome equivalents of blood DNA were amplified for TRB. TRB was amplified by touch-down multiplex PCR, primer pools A and B combined. TCRdb reworked the multiplex PCR reads into one entry per CDR3 protein, no DNA. The table for this sample gives some 6,900 distinct CDR3 sequences. These data were likewise used in another study, on T cell repertoires in aging, cancer and after chemotherapy.

Sequenced material: peripheral blood. The receptors shown here come from a human donor in good health.

The chain uses TRBV19 and TRBJ2-2; TCRdb reports TRBD1, a call that lacks DNA to check it against. Looked up from germline, CDR1 is LNHDA and CDR2 is SQIVND (reference sequence). This CDR3 region has 15 residues. The CDR3 region is CASSSPGANTGELFF.

V gene TRBV19 combines with J gene TRBJ1-1. Germline V gene data show CDR1 as LNHDA and CDR2 as SQIVND (reference sequence). CDR3 length: 13 amino acids. Here the CDR3 reads CASIKVVGTEAFF.